This T cell receptor (beta chain) came from a study of blood T cells in healthy people across ages. Points from the study as a whole: In older individuals, TCR beta diversity per million T cells was lower, falling roughly linearly with age. It was held that diversity estimates obtained from one million T cells represented underestimates. Unsorted PBMC material precluded a definitive naive versus antigen-experienced comparison.

Then a second PCR, running about 6 to 12 cycles, was carried out with a sample-barcoded 5' primer and a J-beta primer mix. TCRdb recomputed calls from the 5' RACE reads with MiXCR, one row per CDR3 protein. The sample has about 1,400,000 distinct CDR3 sequences, about 40% seen once. On this clonotype: Its cognate antigen is unknown.

Per sample, a minimum of 6.5 million PBMCs were isolated. The sample taken for sequencing was blood. The clonotype comes from a woman aged 18-30 years in good health.

CDR3 bases: TGTGCCAGCAGCTTTGGGATAACCCGGGACAAGCTCTATAGCAATCAGCCCCAGCATTTT. It translates to CASSFGITRDKLYSNQPQHF. The rearrangement links TRBV5-5 to TRBJ1-5, with D possibly TRBD1 on 6 matching bases. Germline CDR1 reads SGHKS; CDR2 reads YYEKEE (reference sequence). This CDR3 region has 20 residues. Trimming took off 2 bases at V and 0 bases at J, with 24 bases between the two ends. The whole variable domain, filled in from reference TRBV5-5 and TRBJ1-5, reads DAGVTQSPTHLIKTRGQQVTLRCSPISGHKSVSWYQQVLGQGPQFIFQYYEKEERGRGNFPDRFSARQFPNYSSELNVNALLLGDSALYLCASSFGITRDKLYSNQPQHFGDGTRLSIL.